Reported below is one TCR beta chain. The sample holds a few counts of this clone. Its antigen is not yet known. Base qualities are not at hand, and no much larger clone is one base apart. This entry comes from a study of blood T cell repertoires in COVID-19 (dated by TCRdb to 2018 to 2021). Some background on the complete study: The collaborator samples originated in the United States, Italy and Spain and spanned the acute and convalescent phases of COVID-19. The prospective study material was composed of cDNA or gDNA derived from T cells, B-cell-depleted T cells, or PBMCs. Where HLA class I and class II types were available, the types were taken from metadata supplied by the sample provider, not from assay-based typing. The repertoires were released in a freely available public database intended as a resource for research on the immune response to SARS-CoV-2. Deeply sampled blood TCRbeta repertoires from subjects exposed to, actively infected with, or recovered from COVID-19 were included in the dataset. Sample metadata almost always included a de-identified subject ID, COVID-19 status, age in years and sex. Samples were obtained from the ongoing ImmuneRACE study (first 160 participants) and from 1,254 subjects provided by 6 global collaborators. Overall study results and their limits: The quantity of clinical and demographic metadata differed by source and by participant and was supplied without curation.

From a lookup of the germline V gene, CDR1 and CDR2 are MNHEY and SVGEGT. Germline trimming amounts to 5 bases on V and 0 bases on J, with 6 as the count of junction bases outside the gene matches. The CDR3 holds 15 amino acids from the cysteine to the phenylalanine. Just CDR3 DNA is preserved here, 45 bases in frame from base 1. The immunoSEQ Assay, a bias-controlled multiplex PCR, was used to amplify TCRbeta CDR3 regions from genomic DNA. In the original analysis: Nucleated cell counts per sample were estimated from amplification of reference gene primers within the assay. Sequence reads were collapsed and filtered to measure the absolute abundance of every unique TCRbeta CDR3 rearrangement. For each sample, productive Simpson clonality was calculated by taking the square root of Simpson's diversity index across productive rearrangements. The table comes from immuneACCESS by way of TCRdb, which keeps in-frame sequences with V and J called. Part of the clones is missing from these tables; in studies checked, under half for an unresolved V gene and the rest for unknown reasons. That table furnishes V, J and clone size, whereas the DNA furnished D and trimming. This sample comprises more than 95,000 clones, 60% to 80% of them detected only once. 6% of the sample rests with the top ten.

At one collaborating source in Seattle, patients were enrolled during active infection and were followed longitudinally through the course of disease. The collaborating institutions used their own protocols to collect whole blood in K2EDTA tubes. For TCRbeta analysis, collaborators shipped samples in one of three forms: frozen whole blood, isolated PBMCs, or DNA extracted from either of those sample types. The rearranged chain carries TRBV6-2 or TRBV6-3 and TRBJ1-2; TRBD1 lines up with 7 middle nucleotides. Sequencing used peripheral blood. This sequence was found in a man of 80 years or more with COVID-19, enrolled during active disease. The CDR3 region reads CASSPQGGTNYGYTF. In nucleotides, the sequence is TGTGCCAGCAGTCCCCAGGGGGGAACTAACTATGGCTACACCTTC.